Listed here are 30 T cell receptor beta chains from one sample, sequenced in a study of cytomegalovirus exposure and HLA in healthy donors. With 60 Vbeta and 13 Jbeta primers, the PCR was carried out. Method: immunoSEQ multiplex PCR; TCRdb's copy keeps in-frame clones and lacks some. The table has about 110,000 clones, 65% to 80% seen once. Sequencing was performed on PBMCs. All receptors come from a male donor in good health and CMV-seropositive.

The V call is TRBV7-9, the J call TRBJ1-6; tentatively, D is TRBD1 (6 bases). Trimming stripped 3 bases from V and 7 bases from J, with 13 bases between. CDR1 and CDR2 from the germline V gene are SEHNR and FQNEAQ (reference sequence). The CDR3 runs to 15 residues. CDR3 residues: CASSLRGGFNSPLHF. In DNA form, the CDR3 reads TGTGCCAGCAGCTTGAGGGGGGGATTCAATTCACCCCTCCACTTT.

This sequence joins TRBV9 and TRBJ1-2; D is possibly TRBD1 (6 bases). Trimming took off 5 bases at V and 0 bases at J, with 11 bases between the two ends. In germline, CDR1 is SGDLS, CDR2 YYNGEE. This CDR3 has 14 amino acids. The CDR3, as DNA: TGTGCCAGCAGTACAGGGCATTCTAACTATGGCTACACCTTC. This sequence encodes CASSTGHSNYGYTF.

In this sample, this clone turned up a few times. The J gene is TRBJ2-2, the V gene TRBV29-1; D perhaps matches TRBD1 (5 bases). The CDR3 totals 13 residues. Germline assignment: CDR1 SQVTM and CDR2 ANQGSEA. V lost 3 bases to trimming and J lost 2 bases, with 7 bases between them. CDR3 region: CSVDRENTGELFF. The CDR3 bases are TGCAGCGTTGACAGGGAAAACACCGGGGAGCTGTTTTTT.

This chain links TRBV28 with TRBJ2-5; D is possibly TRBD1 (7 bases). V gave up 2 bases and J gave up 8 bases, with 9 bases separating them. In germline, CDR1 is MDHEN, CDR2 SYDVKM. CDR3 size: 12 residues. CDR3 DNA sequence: TGTGCCAGCAGTTTAGGAGGGGGCACCCAGTACTTC. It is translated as CASSLGGGTQYF.

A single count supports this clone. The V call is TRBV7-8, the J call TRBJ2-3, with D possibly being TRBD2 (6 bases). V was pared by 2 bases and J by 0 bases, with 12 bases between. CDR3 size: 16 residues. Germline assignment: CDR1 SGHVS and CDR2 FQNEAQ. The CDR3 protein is CASSLIGGASTDTQYF. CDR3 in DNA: TGTGCCAGCAGCTTAATTGGCGGGGCTAGCACAGATACGCAGTATTTT.

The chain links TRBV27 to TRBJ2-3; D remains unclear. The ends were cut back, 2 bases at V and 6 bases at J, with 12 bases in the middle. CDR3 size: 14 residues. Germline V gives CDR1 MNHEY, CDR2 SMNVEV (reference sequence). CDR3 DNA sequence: TGTGCCAGCAGTTTAAGTCGGGTTTGGGATACGCAGTATTTT. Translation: CASSLSRVWDTQYF.

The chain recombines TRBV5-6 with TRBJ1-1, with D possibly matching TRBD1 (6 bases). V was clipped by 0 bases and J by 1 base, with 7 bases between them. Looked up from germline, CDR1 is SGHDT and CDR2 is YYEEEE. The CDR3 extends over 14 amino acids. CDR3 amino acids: CASSLVQGNTEAFF. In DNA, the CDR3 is TGTGCCAGCAGCTTGGTACAGGGGAACACTGAAGCTTTCTTT.

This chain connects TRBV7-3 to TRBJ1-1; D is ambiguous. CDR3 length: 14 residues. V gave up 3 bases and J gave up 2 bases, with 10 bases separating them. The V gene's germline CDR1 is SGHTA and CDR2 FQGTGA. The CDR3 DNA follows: TGTGCCAGCAGCTTCTCGGGGAGTAACACTGAAGCTTTCTTT. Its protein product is CASSFSGSNTEAFF.

The CDR3 DNA reads TGCAGCGGGCGGTCAGGGGAACACAATGAGCAGTTCTTC. The encoded protein is CSGRSGEHNEQFF. The gene calls are TRBV29-1 and TRBJ2-1, with D perhaps matching TRBD1 (6 bases). Germline V lookup: CDR1 SQVTM, CDR2 ANQGSEA. Trimming shortened V by 7 bases and J by 5 bases, and 15 bases separated the two germline ends. The CDR3 spans 13 residues.

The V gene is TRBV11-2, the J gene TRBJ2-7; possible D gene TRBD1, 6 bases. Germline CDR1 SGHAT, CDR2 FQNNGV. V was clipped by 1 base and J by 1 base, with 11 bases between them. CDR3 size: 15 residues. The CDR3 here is CASSLADRPSYEQYF. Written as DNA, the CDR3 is TGTGCCAGCAGCTTAGCCGACAGGCCATCCTACGAGCAGTACTTC.

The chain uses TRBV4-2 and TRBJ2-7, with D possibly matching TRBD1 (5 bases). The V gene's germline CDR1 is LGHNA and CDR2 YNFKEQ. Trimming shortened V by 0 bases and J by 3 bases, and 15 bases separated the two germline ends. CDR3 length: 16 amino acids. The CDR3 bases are TGTGCCAGCAGCCAAGAATCTGGGGCGTTCGGCTACGAGCAGTACTTC. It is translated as CASSQESGAFGYEQYF.

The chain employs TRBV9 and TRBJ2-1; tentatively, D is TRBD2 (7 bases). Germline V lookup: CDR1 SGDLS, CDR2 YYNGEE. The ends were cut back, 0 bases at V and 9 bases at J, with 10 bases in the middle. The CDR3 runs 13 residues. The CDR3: CASSVVAGAEQFF. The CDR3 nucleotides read TGTGCCAGCAGCGTAGTGGCGGGGGCTGAGCAGTTCTTC.

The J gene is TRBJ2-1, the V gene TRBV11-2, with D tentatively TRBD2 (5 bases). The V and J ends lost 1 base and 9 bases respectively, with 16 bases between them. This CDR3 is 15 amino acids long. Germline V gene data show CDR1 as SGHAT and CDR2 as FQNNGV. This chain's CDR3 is CASSLGGGKGGEQFF. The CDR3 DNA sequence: TGTGCCAGCAGCTTAGGAGGAGGAAAAGGAGGTGAGCAGTTCTTC. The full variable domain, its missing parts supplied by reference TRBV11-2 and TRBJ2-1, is EAGVAQSPRYKIIEKRQSVAFWCNPISGHATLYWYQQILGQGPKLLIQFQNNGVVDDSQLPKDRFSAERLKGVDSTLKIQPAKLEDSAVYLCASSLGGGKGGEQFFGPGTRLTVL.

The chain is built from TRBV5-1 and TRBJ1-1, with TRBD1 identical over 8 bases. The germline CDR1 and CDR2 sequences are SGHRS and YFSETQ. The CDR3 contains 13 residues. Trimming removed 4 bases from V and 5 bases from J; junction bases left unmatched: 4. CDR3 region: CASSPDRVTEAFF. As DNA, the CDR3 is TGCGCCAGCAGCCCGGACAGGGTTACTGAAGCTTTCTTT.

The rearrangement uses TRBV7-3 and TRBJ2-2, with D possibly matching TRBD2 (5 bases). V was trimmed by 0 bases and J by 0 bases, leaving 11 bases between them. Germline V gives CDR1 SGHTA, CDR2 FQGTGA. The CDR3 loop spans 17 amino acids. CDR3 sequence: CASSLTRPGSNTGELFF. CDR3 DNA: TGTGCCAGCAGCTTAACCCGCCCGGGATCGAACACCGGGGAGCTGTTTTTT.

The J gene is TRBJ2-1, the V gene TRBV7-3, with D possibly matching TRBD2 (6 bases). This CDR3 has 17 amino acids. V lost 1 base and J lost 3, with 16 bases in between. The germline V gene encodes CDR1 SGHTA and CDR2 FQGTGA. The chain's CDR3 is CASSLSPAGAGYNEQFF. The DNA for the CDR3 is TGTGCCAGCAGCTTAAGCCCGGCTGGAGCGGGCTACAATGAGCAGTTCTTC.

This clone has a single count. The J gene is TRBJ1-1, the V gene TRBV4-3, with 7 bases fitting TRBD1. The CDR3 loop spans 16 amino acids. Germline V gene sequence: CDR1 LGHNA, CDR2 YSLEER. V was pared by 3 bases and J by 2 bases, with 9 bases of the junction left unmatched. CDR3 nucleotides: TGCGCCAGCAGCCAGGAACCCCAGGGGGGTAACACTGAAGCTTTCTTT. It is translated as CASSQEPQGGNTEAFF.

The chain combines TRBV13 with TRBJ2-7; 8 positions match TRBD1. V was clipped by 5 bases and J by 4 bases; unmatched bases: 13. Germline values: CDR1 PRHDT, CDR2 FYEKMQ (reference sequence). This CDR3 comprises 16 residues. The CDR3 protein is CASSPSRAGGVYEQYF. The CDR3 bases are TGTGCCAGCAGCCCCTCCCGGGCAGGGGGCGTGTACGAGCAGTACTTC. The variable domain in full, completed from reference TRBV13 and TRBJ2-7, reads AAGVIQSPRHLIKEKRETATLKCYPIPRHDTVYWYQQGPGQDPQFLISFYEKMQSDKGSIPDRFSAQQFSDYHSELNMSSLELGDSALYFCASSPSRAGGVYEQYFGPGTRLTVT.

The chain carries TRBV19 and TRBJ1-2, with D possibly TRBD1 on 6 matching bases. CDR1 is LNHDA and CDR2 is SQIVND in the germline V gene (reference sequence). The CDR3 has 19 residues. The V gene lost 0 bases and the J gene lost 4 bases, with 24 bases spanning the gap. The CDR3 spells CASSIDPGRGVMLGYGYTF. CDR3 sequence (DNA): TGTGCCAGTAGTATAGATCCGGGCAGGGGCGTAATGTTGGGCTATGGCTACACCTTC.

The CDR3: CASSRRGTREPQHF. Written as DNA, the CDR3 is TGTGCCAGCTCCCGGAGGGGGACTAGGGAGCCCCAGCATTTT. The chain combines TRBV5-6 with TRBJ1-5; D perhaps matches TRBD1 (6 bases). Looked up from germline, CDR1 is SGHDT and CDR2 is YYEEEE. The CDR3 covers 14 residues. Trimming pared 7 bases from V and 8 bases from J, leaving 19 bases between.

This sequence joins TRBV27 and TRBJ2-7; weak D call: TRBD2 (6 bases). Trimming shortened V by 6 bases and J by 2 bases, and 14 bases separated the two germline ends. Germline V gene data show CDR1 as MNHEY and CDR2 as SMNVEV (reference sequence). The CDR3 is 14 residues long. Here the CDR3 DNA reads TGTGCCAGCAGCAGTTCCGGGGGTCCCTACGAGCAGTACTTC. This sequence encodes CASSSSGGPYEQYF.

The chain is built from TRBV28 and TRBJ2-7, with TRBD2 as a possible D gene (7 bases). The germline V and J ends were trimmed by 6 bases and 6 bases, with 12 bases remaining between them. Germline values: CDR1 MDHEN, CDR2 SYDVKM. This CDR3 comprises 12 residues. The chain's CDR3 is CASRKGGPEQYF. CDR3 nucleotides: TGTGCCAGCAGAAAGGGGGGGCCCGAGCAGTACTTC.

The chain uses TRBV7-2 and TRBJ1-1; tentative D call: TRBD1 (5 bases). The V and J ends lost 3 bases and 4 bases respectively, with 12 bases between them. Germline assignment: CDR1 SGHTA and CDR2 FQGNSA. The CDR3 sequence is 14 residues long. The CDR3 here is CASSFDVRATEAFF. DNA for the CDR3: TGTGCCAGCAGCTTTGATGTCAGGGCCACTGAAGCTTTCTTT. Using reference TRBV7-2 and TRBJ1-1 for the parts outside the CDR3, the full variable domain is GAGVSQSPSNKVTEKGKDVELRCDPISGHTALYWYRQSLGQGLEFLIYFQGNSAPDKSGLPSDRFSAERTGGSVSTLTIQRTQQEDSAVYLCASSFDVRATEAFFGQGTRLTVV.

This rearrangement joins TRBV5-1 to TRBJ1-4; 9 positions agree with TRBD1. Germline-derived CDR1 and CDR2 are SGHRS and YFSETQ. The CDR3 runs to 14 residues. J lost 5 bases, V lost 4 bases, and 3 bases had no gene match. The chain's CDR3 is CASSPGTGNEKLFF. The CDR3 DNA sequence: TGCGCCAGCAGCCCCGGGACAGGGAATGAAAAACTGTTTTTT.

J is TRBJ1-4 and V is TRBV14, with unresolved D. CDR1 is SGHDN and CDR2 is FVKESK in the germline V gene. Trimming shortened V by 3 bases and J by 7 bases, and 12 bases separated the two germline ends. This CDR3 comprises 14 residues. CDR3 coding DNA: TGTGCCAGCAGCCAGGAAGACCGAGGTGAAAAACTGTTTTTT. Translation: CASSQEDRGEKLFF. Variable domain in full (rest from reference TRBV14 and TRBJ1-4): EAGVTQFPSHSVIEKGQTVTLRCDPISGHDNLYWYRRVMGKEIKFLLHFVKESKQDESGMPNNRFLAERTGGTYSTLKVQPAELEDSGVYFCASSQEDRGEKLFFGSGTQLSVL.

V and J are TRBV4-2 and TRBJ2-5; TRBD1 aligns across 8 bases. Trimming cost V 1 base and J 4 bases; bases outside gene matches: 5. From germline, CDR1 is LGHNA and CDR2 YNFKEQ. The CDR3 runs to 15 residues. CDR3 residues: CASSQGGQGRETQYF. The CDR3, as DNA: TGTGCCAGCAGCCAAGGAGGACAGGGACGAGAGACCCAGTACTTC.

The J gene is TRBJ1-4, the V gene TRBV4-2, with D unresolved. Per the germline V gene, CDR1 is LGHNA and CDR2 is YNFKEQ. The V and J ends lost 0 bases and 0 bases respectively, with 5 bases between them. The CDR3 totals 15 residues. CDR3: CASSQDRATNEKLFF. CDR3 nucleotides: TGTGCCAGCAGCCAAGATCGAGCAACTAATGAAAAACTGTTTTTT.

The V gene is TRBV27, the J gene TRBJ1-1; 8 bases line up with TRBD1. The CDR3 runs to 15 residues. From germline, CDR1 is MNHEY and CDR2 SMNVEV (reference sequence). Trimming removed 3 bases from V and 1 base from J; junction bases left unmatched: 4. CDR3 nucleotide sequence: TGTGCCAGCAGTTTGTCCGGGACAGGGAACACTGAAGCTTTCTTT. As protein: CASSLSGTGNTEAFF.

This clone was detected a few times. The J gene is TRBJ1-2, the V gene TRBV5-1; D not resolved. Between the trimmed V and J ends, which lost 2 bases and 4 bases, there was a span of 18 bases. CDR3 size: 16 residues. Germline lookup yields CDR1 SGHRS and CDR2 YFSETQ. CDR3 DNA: TGCGCCAGCAGCTTCGGGTCTTCATCTGCGATCTATGGCTACACCTTC. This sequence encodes CASSFGSSSAIYGYTF. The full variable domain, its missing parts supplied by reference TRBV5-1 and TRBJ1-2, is KAGVTQTPRYLIKTRGQQVTLSCSPISGHRSVSWYQQTPGQGLQFLFEYFSETQRNKGNFPGRFSGRQFSNSRSEMNVSTLELGDSALYLCASSFGSSSAIYGYTFGSGTRLTVV.

CDR3 loop: CASRPTAGDEQFF. DNA for the CDR3: TGCGCCAGCAGGCCGACGGCGGGGGATGAGCAGTTCTTC. V is TRBV5-1 and J is TRBJ2-1; 7 nucleotides align to TRBD2. In germline, CDR1 is SGHRS, CDR2 YFSETQ. With 5 bases clipped from V and 8 bases from J, the junction kept 7 bases outside the gene matches. CDR3 length: 13 amino acids.